The source of this TCR beta chain is a study of shared clonotypes between healthy human individuals. Study observations and caveats: Among non-shared clonotypes, generation probabilities were lower than among those shared by all four donors. Generally, estimated richness proved larger in naive subsets than it did in memory subsets.

A deep-level run was used for the assay. Method: immunoSEQ multiplex PCR; TCRdb's copy keeps in-frame clones and lacks some. The sample lists about a million clones; roughly 80% were seen once. Trimming stripped 3 bases from V and 3 bases from J, with 21 bases between. CDR1 is SGHRS, CDR2 YFSETQ, per germline. This CDR3 spans 18 amino acids. A word on this clone: Its antigen remains unidentified.

The clonotype was recovered from a man younger than 35 in good health. The sequenced sample consisted of memory CD4+ T cells sorted from blood. Subset described: CD45RA-negative fraction. This rearrangement joins TRBV5-1 to TRBJ1-4, with D maybe TRBD1 (6 bases). The CDR3 DNA is TGCGCCAGCAGCTGGGGTGGACAGACCCGCAGGGCTAATGAAAAACTGTTTTTT. It specifies CASSWGGQTRRANEKLFF. The full variable domain, rest sourced from reference TRBV5-1 and TRBJ1-4, is KAGVTQTPRYLIKTRGQQVTLSCSPISGHRSVSWYQQTPGQGLQFLFEYFSETQRNKGNFPGRFSGRQFSNSRSEMNVSTLELGDSALYLCASSWGGQTRRANEKLFFGSGTQLSVL.